This T cell receptor beta chain is drawn from a study of T cell changes during pregnancy in multiple sclerosis. Method: immunoSEQ multiplex PCR; TCRdb's copy keeps in-frame clones and lacks some. The repertoire holds some 140,000 clones, approximately 96% seen once, with about 0.45% in the top ten. Germline CDR1 SGDLS, CDR2 YYNGEE. With 0 bases clipped from V and 2 bases from J, the junction kept 4 bases outside the gene matches. The CDR3 is 15 residues long. The material sequenced was peripheral blood, taken after pregnancy. V and J are TRBV9 and TRBJ2-7; 8 bases are shared with TRBD1. This sequence originates from a female donor with multiple sclerosis, enrolled in a pregnancy study. This CDR3 is CASSVGGQGPYEQYF. The CDR3, as DNA: TGTGCCAGCAGCGTAGGAGGACAGGGCCCCTACGAGCAGTACTTC.